This is a list of T cell receptor beta chains from one sample in a study of shared clonotypes between healthy human individuals. Sequencing was performed with immunoSEQ multiplex PCR; in TCRdb, only in-frame clones are kept and a portion is missing. The sample yields approximately 840,000 clones, 96% seen once. Sequencing used naive CD8+ T cells sorted from blood. These receptors came from a man aged 25 to 45 in good health. CDR3s include the opening cysteine and the closing phenylalanine or tryptophan. D genes are given only for firm matches. Expanded clones get a size class; other rows say once, few or many, or leave the size out.

v_gene	d_gene	j_gene	abundance	CDR3nt	CDR3aa
TRBV6-5	.	TRBJ1-2	.	TGTGCCACTACAGACCCTTCCAAAATCTATGGCTACACCTTC	CATTDPSKIYGYTF
TRBV7-2	.	TRBJ2-7	.	TGTGCCAGCAGCCACTTTATAGGAGGAGATCCCTACGAGCAGTACTTC	CASSHFIGGDPYEQYF
TRBV19	.	TRBJ1-1	.	TGTGCCAGTAGTATCTTACCGGACAGAGATATGAACACTGAAGCTTTCTTT	CASSILPDRDMNTEAFF
TRBV5-4	.	TRBJ2-7	.	TGTGCCAGCAGCGTCGGACTACAGTACGAGCAGTACTTC	CASSVGLQYEQYF
TRBV4-1	TRBD2	TRBJ2-3	once	TGCGCCAGCAGTCAACTAGCGGGAGGCACAGATACGCAGTATTTT	CASSQLAGGTDTQYF
TRBV29-1	.	TRBJ1-1	once	TGCAGCGTACCGGCCGGGAGGGGAGGGCGAGCTTTCTTT	CSVPAGRGGRAFF
TRBV7-9	.	TRBJ2-2	.	TGTGCCAGCAGCTCAGGGAGTGGCGGGACCCTCGCCGGGGAGCTGTTTTTT	CASSSGSGGTLAGELFF
TRBV9	TRBD2	TRBJ2-3	.	TGTGCCAGCAGCGCCTACCTAGCGGGGAGCACAGATACGCAGTATTTT	CASSAYLAGSTDTQYF
TRBV7-9	.	TRBJ2-7	once	TGTGCCACTAGGCCGGGAGCGGACGAGCAGTACTTC	CATRPGADEQYF
TRBV27	.	TRBJ2-6	.	TGTGCCAGCAGACGCATAGATACGGTCTCTGGGGCCAACGTCCTGACTTTC	CASRRIDTVSGANVLTF
TRBV5-1	.	TRBJ1-1	.	TGCGCCAGCAGCTTGGCAGGGTTGGGGGACACTGAAGCTTTCTTT	CASSLAGLGDTEAFF
TRBV27	.	TRBJ2-3	.	TGTGCCAGCAGTTCCCGAACAGATACGCAGTATTTT	CASSSRTDTQYF
TRBV9	TRBD2	TRBJ2-1	.	TGTGCCAGCAGCGTAGGCGCTAGCGGGAGAAACAATGAGCAGTTCTTC	CASSVGASGRNNEQFF
TRBV4-3	TRBD1	TRBJ1-3	.	TGCGCCAGCAGCCAAGGGACAGGCGTGAGCTCTGGAAACACCATATATTTT	CASSQGTGVSSGNTIYF
TRBV11-2	TRBD1	TRBJ2-2	.	TGTGCCAGCAGCTTTGGGACAGGGAATACCGGGGAGCTGTTTTTT	CASSFGTGNTGELFF
TRBV4-3	.	TRBJ1-4	.	TGCGCCAGCAGCCCGGACACCTCAACTAATGAAAAACTGTTTTTT	CASSPDTSTNEKLFF
TRBV28	.	TRBJ2-7	.	TGTGCCAGCAGCCCACCACAGGGAATCCACGAGCAGTACTTC	CASSPPQGIHEQYF
TRBV28	.	TRBJ2-7	.	TGTGCCAGCAGCCCGAGGGGGTCCGGGATCTTAGGCGAGCAGTACTTC	CASSPRGSGILGEQYF
TRBV5-1	.	TRBJ2-3	.	TGCGCCAGCAGCTTGGTTTCTGCGGTTTCAGATACGCAGTATTTT	CASSLVSAVSDTQYF
TRBV5-1	.	TRBJ1-2	.	TGCGCCAGCAGCTTGGGAGGACAGTCACATGGGGTCGGCTACACCTTC	CASSLGGQSHGVGYTF
TRBV13	.	TRBJ1-2	.	TGTGCCAGCAGCTTGGGCGGGGGAGCCTATGGCTACACCTTC	CASSLGGGAYGYTF
TRBV10-3	.	TRBJ2-3	.	TGTGCGTACGGGCCAAGCGCAGATACGCAGTATTTT	CAYGPSADTQYF
TRBV5-5	.	TRBJ1-1	.	TGTGCCAGCAGACCCGGGCCATCCTATGAAGCTTTCTTT	CASRPGPSYEAFF
TRBV7-9	.	TRBJ2-1	.	TGTGTAGCGGATCCGTTCAGCGGGCAACATGAGCAGTTCTTC	CVADPFSGQHEQFF
TRBV29-1	.	TRBJ2-5	once	TGCAGCGTTGAAGATCGAGAGACCCAGTACTTC	CSVEDRETQYF
TRBV7-2	TRBD2	TRBJ2-1	.	TGTGCCAGCAGCACGACTAGCGGGAACAATGAGCAGTTCTTC	CASSTTSGNNEQFF
TRBV7-9	TRBD2	TRBJ2-7	once	TGTGCCAGCAGCTTCTTGGAGACTAGCGGCCTCTGGGAGCAGTACTTC	CASSFLETSGLWEQYF
TRBV5-4	.	TRBJ2-1	.	TGTGCCAGCCTCTCACTGGGAGGTCAAGTGAATGAGCAGTTCTTC	CASLSLGGQVNEQFF
TRBV18	TRBD2	TRBJ2-7	.	TGTGCCAGCTCACCGGAAGGGACTAGCGTCTACGAGCAGTACTTC	CASSPEGTSVYEQYF
TRBV4-1	.	TRBJ1-3	.	TGCGCCAGCAGCCTTGAGATAGGGGGTGTCTCTGGAAACACCATATATTTT	CASSLEIGGVSGNTIYF
TRBV4-1	TRBD2	TRBJ2-7	.	TGCGCCAGCAGCCTCGGTAGCGGGAATCCCGAGCAGTACTTC	CASSLGSGNPEQYF
TRBV7-9	.	TRBJ1-1	.	TGTGCCAGCAGCTTATTGGTAAACACTGAAGCTTTCTTT	CASSLLVNTEAFF
TRBV4-1	TRBD1	TRBJ2-7	.	TGCGCCAGCAGCCAAGGTACAGGGGGAGGTTTCGGGCAGTACTTC	CASSQGTGGGFGQYF
TRBV7-7	.	TRBJ2-2	.	TGTGCCAGCAGCTTAGGGGTCGGCGGAGTGAACACCGGGGAGCTGTTTTTT	CASSLGVGGVNTGELFF
TRBV4-1	TRBD1	TRBJ2-1	.	TGCGCCAGCAGCCAAGATAGGGGACAGGAGCAGTTCTTC	CASSQDRGQEQFF
TRBV4-1	.	TRBJ1-1	.	TGCGCCAGCAGCCAAGAGTTAGGCAGAATGAGCACTGAAGCTTTCTTT	CASSQELGRMSTEAFF
TRBV27	.	TRBJ2-2	.	TGTGCCAGCAGGCTCCTGCGGTCAGCAACCGGGGAGCTGTTTTTT	CASRLLRSATGELFF
TRBV6-6	.	TRBJ2-1	.	TGTGCCAGCAGTCACGGGACCCTGTACAATGAGCAGTTCTTC	CASSHGTLYNEQFF
TRBV7-2	TRBD2	TRBJ2-5	.	TGTGCCAGCAGCCCTCTTAAAGCGGGAGTCGGAGAGACCCAGTACTTC	CASSPLKAGVGETQYF
TRBV6-1	.	TRBJ2-7	.	TGTGCCAGCAGAGAAGTGGGCCTATTCTACGAGCAGTACTTC	CASREVGLFYEQYF
TRBV7-9	.	TRBJ1-2	.	TGTGCCAGCAGCTCGTCTGGGTTAATCGATGATGGCTACACCTTC	CASSSSGLIDDGYTF
TRBV27	.	TRBJ1-2	.	TGTGCCAGCATCGGGCAGGACTATGGCTACACCTTC	CASIGQDYGYTF
TRBV6-5	.	TRBJ2-1	.	TGTGCCAGCAGTTATTGGCCGCCCTCCTACAATGAGCAGTTCTTC	CASSYWPPSYNEQFF
TRBV27	TRBD2	TRBJ2-7	.	TGTGCCAGCAGTGGGGGGGATAGTTACGAGCAGTACTTC	CASSGGDSYEQYF
TRBV14	.	TRBJ2-1	.	TGTGCCAGCAGCCAGGGGGCCATAGGAGGGTTGTTCGACAATGAGCAGTTCTTC	CASSQGAIGGLFDNEQFF
TRBV10-3	.	TRBJ1-1	.	TGTGCCATCCGGGACAACGGGCAGAACACTGAAGCTTTCTTT	CAIRDNGQNTEAFF
TRBV7-8	TRBD1	TRBJ2-2	.	TGTGCCAGCAGCCCACGGACAGGGGTTTTATCCGGGGAGCTGTTTTTT	CASSPRTGVLSGELFF
TRBV7-9	TRBD1	TRBJ2-1	.	TGTGCCAGCAGCTCCAGCCGGGACAGCTCCTACAATGAGCAGTTCTTC	CASSSSRDSSYNEQFF
TRBV7-6	TRBD1	TRBJ2-7	once	TGTGCCAGCAGCTCCAAGATCTCGGGACAGGGGCGGGGCGAGCAGTACTTC	CASSSKISGQGRGEQYF
TRBV28	TRBD1	TRBJ2-7	once	TGTGCCAGCGGGCCGGGACAGTCTCCCTACGAGCAGTACTTC	CASGPGQSPYEQYF